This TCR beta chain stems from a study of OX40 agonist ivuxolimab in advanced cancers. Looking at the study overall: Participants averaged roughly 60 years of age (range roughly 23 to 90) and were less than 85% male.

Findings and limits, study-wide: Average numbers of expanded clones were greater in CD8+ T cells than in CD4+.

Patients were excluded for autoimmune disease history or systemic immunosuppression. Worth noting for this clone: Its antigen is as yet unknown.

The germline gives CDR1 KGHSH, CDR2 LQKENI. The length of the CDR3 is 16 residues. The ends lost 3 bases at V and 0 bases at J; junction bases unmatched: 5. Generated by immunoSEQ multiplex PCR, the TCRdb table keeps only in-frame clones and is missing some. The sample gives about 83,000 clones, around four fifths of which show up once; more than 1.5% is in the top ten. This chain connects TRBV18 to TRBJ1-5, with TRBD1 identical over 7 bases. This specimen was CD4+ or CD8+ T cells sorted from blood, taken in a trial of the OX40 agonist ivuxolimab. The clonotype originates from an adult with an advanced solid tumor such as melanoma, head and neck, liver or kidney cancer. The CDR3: CASSPSEGASNQPQHF. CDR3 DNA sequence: TGTGCCAGCTCACCGTCAGAGGGGGCTAGCAATCAGCCCCAGCATTTT.